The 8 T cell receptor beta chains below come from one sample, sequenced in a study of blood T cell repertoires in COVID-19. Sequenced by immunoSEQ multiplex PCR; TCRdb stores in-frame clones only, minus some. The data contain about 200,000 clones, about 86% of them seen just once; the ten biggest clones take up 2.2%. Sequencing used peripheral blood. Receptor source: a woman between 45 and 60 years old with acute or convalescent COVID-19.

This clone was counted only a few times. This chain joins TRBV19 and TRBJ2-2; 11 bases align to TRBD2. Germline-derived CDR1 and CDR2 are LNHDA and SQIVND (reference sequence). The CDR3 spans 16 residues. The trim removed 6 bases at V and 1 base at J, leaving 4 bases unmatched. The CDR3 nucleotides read TGTGCCAGTAGCGTAGCGGGAGGGCGGAACACCGGGGAGCTGTTTTTT. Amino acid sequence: CASSVAGGRNTGELFF.

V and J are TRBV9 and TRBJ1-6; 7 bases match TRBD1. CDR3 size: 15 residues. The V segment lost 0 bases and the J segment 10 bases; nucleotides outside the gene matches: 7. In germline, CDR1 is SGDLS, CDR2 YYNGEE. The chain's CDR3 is CASSVATGKGSPLHF. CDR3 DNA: TGTGCCAGCAGCGTAGCGACAGGGAAGGGGTCACCCCTCCACTTT.

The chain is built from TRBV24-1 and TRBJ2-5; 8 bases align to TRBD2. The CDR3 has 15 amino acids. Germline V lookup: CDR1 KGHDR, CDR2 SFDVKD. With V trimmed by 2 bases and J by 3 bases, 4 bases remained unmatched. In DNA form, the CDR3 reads TGTGCCACCAGTGATTCTTCGGGGGGGAAAGAGACCCAGTACTTC. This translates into CATSDSSGGKETQYF.

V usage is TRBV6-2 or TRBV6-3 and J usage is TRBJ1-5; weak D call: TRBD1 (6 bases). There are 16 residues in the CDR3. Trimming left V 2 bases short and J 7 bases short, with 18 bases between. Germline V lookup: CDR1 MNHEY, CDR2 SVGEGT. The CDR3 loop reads CASSYPLTGWNQPQHF. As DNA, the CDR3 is TGTGCCAGCAGTTACCCCCTTACAGGGTGGAACCAGCCCCAGCATTTT.

The CDR3 region is CATSDFFWPISYNEQFF. The CDR3 nucleotides are TGTGCCACCAGTGATTTCTTCTGGCCGATCTCCTACAATGAGCAGTTCTTC. The gene calls are TRBV24-1 and TRBJ2-1; unclear D gene. The germline V and J ends were trimmed by 1 base and 0 bases, with 12 bases remaining between them. The CDR3 has 17 residues. The germline gives CDR1 KGHDR, CDR2 SFDVKD.

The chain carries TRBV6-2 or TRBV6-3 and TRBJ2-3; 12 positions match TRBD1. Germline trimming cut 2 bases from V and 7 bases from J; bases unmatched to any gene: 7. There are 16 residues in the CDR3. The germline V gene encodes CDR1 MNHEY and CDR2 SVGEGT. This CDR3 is CASSYPRDRGLYTQYF. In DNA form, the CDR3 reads TGTGCCAGCAGTTACCCCCGGGACAGGGGGCTGTATACGCAGTATTTT.

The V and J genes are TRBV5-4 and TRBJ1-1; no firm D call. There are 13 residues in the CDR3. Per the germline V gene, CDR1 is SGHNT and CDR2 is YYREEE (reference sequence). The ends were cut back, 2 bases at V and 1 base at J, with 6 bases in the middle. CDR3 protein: CASSFYQNTEAFF. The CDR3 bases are TGTGCCAGCAGCTTCTACCAGAACACTGAAGCTTTCTTT.

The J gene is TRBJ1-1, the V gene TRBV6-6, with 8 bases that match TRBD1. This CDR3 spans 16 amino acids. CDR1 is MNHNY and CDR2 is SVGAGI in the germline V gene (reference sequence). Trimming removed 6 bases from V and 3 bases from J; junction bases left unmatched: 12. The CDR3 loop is CASRTSGGGGDTEAFF. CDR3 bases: TGTGCCAGCAGGACCTCAGGGGGCGGTGGGGACACTGAAGCTTTCTTT.